The next 32 T cell receptor beta chains were all read from a single sample in a study of shared clonotypes between healthy human individuals. Assay: immunoSEQ multiplex PCR; the TCRdb copy retains only in-frame clones and omits some. The table records 980,000 or so clones, approximately 76% of them present only once. Sequenced sample: memory CD4+ T cells sorted from blood. Subset reported: CD45RA-negative fraction. These receptors were collected from a man between 18 and 29 years old in good health.

This chain joins TRBV7-8 and TRBJ2-1; 11 positions agree with TRBD2. Germline assignment: CDR1 SGHVS and CDR2 FQNEAQ. The junction had 5 bases not matched to a gene; V was cut back by 4 bases and J by 0 bases. This CDR3 is 17 amino acids long. CDR3 nucleotide sequence: TGTGCCAGCAGCTCAGGGACTAGCGGATTCTCCTACAATGAGCAGTTCTTC. Translating it yields CASSSGTSGFSYNEQFF.

The V call is TRBV30, the J call TRBJ1-6; D possibly corresponds to TRBD1 (6 bases). Germline V gene lookup returns CDR1 GTSNPN and CDR2 SVGIG (reference sequence). V lost 1 base, J lost 7 bases, and 11 bases lay in between. The CDR3 contains 14 residues. CDR3 loop: CAWSEQGMNSPLHF. The CDR3 DNA reads TGTGCCTGGAGTGAACAGGGAATGAATTCACCCCTCCACTTT.

The chain joins TRBV5-4 to TRBJ1-1; TRBD1 agrees at 8 bases. This CDR3 has 15 amino acids. V dropped 4 bases and J dropped 5; count of bases not matched to a gene: 10. Germline CDR1 SGHNT, CDR2 YYREEE (reference sequence). The CDR3 nucleotides read TGTGCCAGCAGCCCCCGACAGGGGTCCGGAACTGAAGCTTTCTTT. This encodes CASSPRQGSGTEAFF.

Concerning this clone itself: The same CDR3 arises from other DNA sequences in this sample as well. The J gene is TRBJ2-6, the V gene TRBV6-1; no definite D call. Looked up from germline, CDR1 is MNHNS and CDR2 is SASEGT. Trimming shortened V by 9 bases and J by 2 bases, and 8 bases separated the two germline ends. The CDR3 covers 13 residues. Here the CDR3 DNA reads TGTGCCAGTAGGGAAGCTGGGGCCAACGTCCTGACTTTC. Encoded protein: CASREAGANVLTF.

Regarding this clone: The sample contains more than one DNA sequence encoding this CDR3. The chain couples TRBV30 to TRBJ1-3; D gene ambiguous. V was shortened by 0 bases and J by 2 bases, with 5 bases between the two germline ends. The CDR3 contains 13 residues. In germline, CDR1 is GTSNPN, CDR2 SVGIG (reference sequence). CDR3 residues: CAWSVQAGNTIYF. The CDR3 DNA is TGTGCCTGGAGTGTCCAGGCTGGAAACACCATATATTTT.

The rearrangement joins TRBV2 to TRBJ2-1, with D maybe TRBD2 (5 bases). Germline V CDR1 and CDR2: SNHLY, FYNNEI. V lost 7 bases and J 4 bases, leaving 11 bases between the germline ends. The CDR3 extends over 13 amino acids. Written as DNA, the CDR3 is TGTGCCAGCACCTCCAAGCGGTACAATGAGCAGTTCTTC. This gives the protein CASTSKRYNEQFF. Supplemented by reference TRBV2 and TRBJ2-1, the full variable domain reads EPEVTQTPSHQVTQMGQEVILRCVPISNHLYFYWYRQILGQKVEFLVSFYNNEISEKSEIFDDQFSVERPDGSNFTLKIRSTKLEDSAMYFCASTSKRYNEQFFGPGTRLTVL.

The CDR3 is CASSKGRSYEQYF. The CDR3 coding sequence is TGTGCCAGTAGTAAGGGCAGGAGTTACGAGCAGTACTTC. J is TRBJ2-7 and V is TRBV19; no clear D gene. CDR1 is LNHDA and CDR2 is SQIVND in the germline V gene (reference sequence). The germline V and J ends were trimmed by 4 bases and 4 bases, with 11 bases remaining between them. The CDR3 spans 13 residues.

In regard to this clone: This likely stems from a read error, as it lies one base from a far larger clone. In DNA, the CDR3 is TGTGCCAGCAGTTACAAGGAGAACACTGAAGCTTTCTTT. Amino acid sequence: CASSYKENTEAFF. The chain links TRBV6-5 to TRBJ1-1; D gene uncertain. Germline V gene data show CDR1 as MNHEY and CDR2 as SVGAGI. V gave up 2 bases and J gave up 1 base, with 5 bases separating them. The length of the CDR3 is 13 residues.

The rearrangement joins TRBV5-6 to TRBJ1-1; D gene unclear. Trimming removed 4 bases at V and 0 bases at J, with 13 bases between. Germline V CDR1 and CDR2: SGHDT, YYEEEE. The CDR3 length is 15 residues. CDR3 coding DNA: TGTGCCAGCAGCCGGCCCGGGCAGCTGAACACTGAAGCTTTCTTT. It specifies CASSRPGQLNTEAFF.

This clone was counted a single time. The chain recombines TRBV5-4 with TRBJ2-5; the match to TRBD1 covers 8 bases. Germline V CDR1 and CDR2: SGHNT, YYREEE (reference sequence). The ends lost 7 bases at V and 5 bases at J; junction bases unmatched: 7. The length of the CDR3 is 13 residues. The CDR3 DNA reads as TGTGCCAGCCAAGACAGGGGCAGCGAGACCCAGTACTTC. It codes for CASQDRGSETQYF.

The chain is built from TRBV30 and TRBJ2-7, with D unresolved. Germline loops: CDR1 GTSNPN, CDR2 SVGIG (reference sequence). V was cut by 1 base and J by 3 bases, with 10 bases left in between. The CDR3 has 13 residues. The CDR3 spells CAWSGRPYYEQYF. The CDR3, as DNA: TGTGCCTGGAGTGGTCGGCCTTACTACGAGCAGTACTTC.

The J gene is TRBJ2-7, the V gene TRBV2; 10 bases fit TRBD1. This CDR3 has 14 amino acids. Germline values: CDR1 SNHLY, CDR2 FYNNEI. The J segment lost 4 bases and the V segment lost 4 bases, leaving 4 bases of the junction unmatched. CDR3 DNA sequence: TGTGCCAGCAGTGGGACAGGGGGTGGGTACGAGCAGTACTTC. Protein sequence: CASSGTGGGYEQYF.

This clone has a handful of counts. This chain connects TRBV10-3 to TRBJ2-3; D not certain. Trimming cost V 10 bases and J 2 bases, with 7 bases left between them. The CDR3 runs to 11 residues. Germline V lookup: CDR1 ENHRY, CDR2 SYGVKD. Written as DNA, the CDR3 is TGTGCCACCCAAGACACAGATACGCAGTATTTT. This translates into CATQDTDTQYF.

The chain recombines TRBV20-1 with TRBJ1-2, with D unclear. The germline V and J ends were trimmed by 3 bases and 4 bases, with 6 bases remaining between them. The CDR3 loop spans 11 amino acids. CDR1 DFQATT and CDR2 SNEGSKA come from the germline V gene (reference sequence). CDR3 amino acids: CSASVAYGYTF. The CDR3 coding sequence is TGCAGTGCTAGCGTGGCCTATGGCTACACCTTC.

The table lists this clone with a count of one. The V gene is TRBV28, the J gene TRBJ2-1; D is perhaps TRBD1 or TRBD2 (5 bases each). The CDR3 sequence is 16 residues long. V lost 3 bases and J lost 6, with 18 bases in between. Germline V gene data show CDR1 as MDHEN and CDR2 as SYDVKM. The CDR3 sequence: CASSLGPGTVSNEQFF. CDR3 DNA sequence: TGTGCCAGCAGTTTGGGACCCGGGACGGTAAGCAATGAGCAGTTCTTC.

The table lists this clone with a few counts. V is TRBV19 and J is TRBJ1-2, with D perhaps TRBD1 (5 bases). Germline V gene lookup returns CDR1 LNHDA and CDR2 SQIVND (reference sequence). The CDR3 contains 14 residues. V lost 5 bases to trimming and J lost 0 bases, with 10 bases between them. This CDR3 reads CASSFGATNYGYTF. The CDR3 DNA sequence: TGTGCCAGTAGTTTCGGGGCTACTAACTATGGCTACACCTTC.

The chain combines TRBV9 with TRBJ2-7; D is undetermined. Germline-derived CDR1 and CDR2 are SGDLS and YYNGEE. V gave up 2 bases and J gave up 0 bases, with 12 bases separating them. This CDR3 spans 15 amino acids. Here the CDR3 reads CASSVQPRSSYEQYF. The CDR3 DNA follows: TGTGCCAGCAGCGTGCAACCTCGAAGCTCCTACGAGCAGTACTTC.

In its sample, this clone was seen a few times. The chain links TRBV29-1 to TRBJ1-1; no definite D call. This CDR3 is 10 amino acids long. V gave up 7 bases and J gave up 0 bases, with 3 bases separating them. Germline V gene data show CDR1 as SQVTM and CDR2 as ANQGSEA. CDR3 nucleotide sequence: TGCAGCGGGATGAACACTGAAGCTTTCTTT. Translation gives CSGMNTEAFF. Combining the CDR3 with reference TRBV29-1 and TRBJ1-1 gives the whole variable domain SAVISQKPSRDICQRGTSLTIQCQVDSQVTMMFWYRQQPGQSLTLIATANQGSEATYESGFVIDKFPISRPNLTFSTLTVSNMSPEDSSIYLCSGMNTEAFFGQGTRLTVV.

In regard to this clone: This could be a read error, since a much larger clone is one nucleotide away. V and J are TRBV5-6 and TRBJ1-2, with unresolved D. CDR1 is SGHDT, CDR2 YYEEEE, per germline. The CDR3 is 13 residues long. In DNA form, the CDR3 reads TGTGCCAGCAGCTTACCGGCTAACTATGGCCACACCTTC. Protein product: CASSLPANYGHTF.

In its sample, this clone was seen a few times. The chain is built from TRBV10-3 and TRBJ1-1; perhaps TRBD1 as D (5 bases). Germline V gene data show CDR1 as ENHRY and CDR2 as SYGVKD. V lost 6 bases to trimming and J lost 6 bases, with 17 bases between them. The CDR3 contains 14 residues. The CDR3 region is CAISRGPDNPEAFF. CDR3 DNA sequence: TGTGCCATCAGCAGAGGCCCGGACAACCCTGAAGCTTTCTTT.

The chain is built from TRBV19 and TRBJ2-5, with 8 bases matching TRBD1. After removal of 1 base from V and 0 bases from J, the junction contained 1 base not matched to a gene. The CDR3 has 15 residues. The germline V gene has CDR1 LNHDA and CDR2 SQIVND (reference sequence). The CDR3: CASSIGDRYQETQYF. CDR3 sequence (DNA): TGTGCCAGTAGTATAGGGGACAGGTACCAAGAGACCCAGTACTTC.

This chain uses TRBV7-6 with TRBJ2-1; 7 bases line up with TRBD1. With 0 bases clipped from V and 5 bases from J, the junction kept 7 bases outside the gene matches. The CDR3 totals 16 residues. Germline-derived CDR1 and CDR2 are SGHVS and FNYEAQ. CDR3 coding DNA: TGTGCCAGCAGCTTAGCGCCCCCTGGACAGGACAATGAGCAGTTCTTC. Residues: CASSLAPPGQDNEQFF. The complete variable domain, with remaining parts taken from reference TRBV7-6 and TRBJ2-1, reads GAGVSQSPRYKVTKRGQDVALRCDPISGHVSLYWYRQALGQGPEFLTYFNYEAQQDKSGLPNDRFSAERPEGSISTLTIQRTEQRDSAMYRCASSLAPPGQDNEQFFGPGTRLTVL.

This clone was seen only once. The V gene is TRBV5-1, the J gene TRBJ1-6; the D is unclear. The CDR3 length is 16 residues. The V and J ends lost 0 bases and 1 base respectively, with 8 bases between them. Germline V gives CDR1 SGHRS, CDR2 YFSETQ. CDR3 sequence: CASSLAAESYNSPLHF. CDR3 sequence (DNA): TGCGCCAGCAGCTTGGCCGCGGAATCCTATAATTCACCCCTCCACTTT.

J is TRBJ1-3 and V is TRBV6-1; D uncertain. This CDR3 is built from 15 residues. V dropped 6 bases and J dropped 0 bases, with 12 bases sitting between them. The germline CDR1 and CDR2 sequences are MNHNS and SASEGT. The CDR3 nucleotides are TGTGCCAGCAGACTCCTCAGCAGCTCTGGAAACACCATATATTTT. As protein: CASRLLSSSGNTIYF.

The DNA of the CDR3 is TGTGCCAGCAGTCGGACTAGCGGGGGGGCCCCAGATACGCAGTATTTT. Protein: CASSRTSGGAPDTQYF. The V call is TRBV9, the J call TRBJ2-3; 15 nucleotides agree with TRBD2. CDR1 is SGDLS and CDR2 is YYNGEE in the germline V gene. The CDR3 has 16 residues. With V trimmed by 5 bases and J by 4 bases, 5 bases remained unmatched.

There are a few counts of this clone. V usage is TRBV4-2 and J usage is TRBJ1-4, with 9 bases lining up with TRBD1. Trimming took 3 bases from V and 8 from J; bases not matched to a gene: 4. Germline assignment: CDR1 LGHNA and CDR2 YNFKEQ. This CDR3 has 14 amino acids. CDR3 region: CASSQGDRDEKLFF. In DNA, the CDR3 is TGTGCCAGCAGCCAGGGGGACAGGGACGAAAAACTGTTTTTT.

This clone was counted a single time. This chain uses TRBV30 with TRBJ2-2; TRBD1 might be the D (6 bases). CDR3 length: 12 residues. Trimming cost V 6 bases and J 5 bases, with 10 bases left between them. Germline CDR1 is GTSNPN and CDR2 is SVGIG (reference sequence). CDR3 coding DNA: TGTGCCTGTAATACAGGGACCGGGGAGCTGTTTTTT. This translates into CACNTGTGELFF.

This clone has just a few counts. The chain employs TRBV7-2 and TRBJ1-1; 11 bases are a match to TRBD1. This CDR3 has 13 residues. Germline V gene sequence: CDR1 SGHTA, CDR2 FQGNSA. The V segment lost 5 bases and the J segment 10 bases; nucleotides outside the gene matches: 6. The chain's CDR3 is CASSRDRGIRAFF. The CDR3 bases are TGTGCCAGCAGCCGGGACAGGGGGATCCGAGCTTTCTTT. Full variable domain (outside the CDR3, taken from reference TRBV7-2 and TRBJ1-1): GAGVSQSPSNKVTEKGKDVELRCDPISGHTALYWYRQSLGQGLEFLIYFQGNSAPDKSGLPSDRFSAERTGGSVSTLTIQRTQQEDSAVYLCASSRDRGIRAFFGQGTRLTVV.

This rearrangement joins TRBV29-1 to TRBJ2-3; no clear D. Per the germline V gene, CDR1 is SQVTM and CDR2 is ANQGSEA. Trimming left V 8 bases short and J 5 bases short, with 11 bases between. The CDR3 is 11 residues long. DNA of the CDR3: TGCAGCCTCAAGGTGGGAGATACGCAGTATTTT. It yields the protein CSLKVGDTQYF.

About this clone: Other nucleotide sequences in the sample specify the same CDR3. The rearrangement joins TRBV5-1 to TRBJ2-7; D is ambiguous. Germline V gene lookup returns CDR1 SGHRS and CDR2 YFSETQ. V lost 0 bases and J lost 0, with 7 bases in between. This CDR3 is 14 amino acids long. CDR3 sequence (DNA): TGCGCCAGCAGCTTGGCGGGTAGCTCCTACGAGCAGTACTTC. It translates to CASSLAGSSYEQYF.

This clone was recorded a few times. The chain couples TRBV9 to TRBJ1-1, with a weak D call TRBD1 (5 bases). V shed 3 bases and J shed 1 base, with 16 bases lying between them. Germline V CDR1 and CDR2: SGDLS, YYNGEE. The CDR3 has 16 residues. The CDR3 DNA follows: TGTGCCAGCAGCGCTGAGTATCGGACACCGAACACTGAAGCTTTCTTT. Protein: CASSAEYRTPNTEAFF.

The chain couples TRBV27 to TRBJ2-7; D gene uncertain. CDR3 length equals 13 residues. Per the germline V gene, CDR1 is MNHEY and CDR2 is SMNVEV (reference sequence). V shed 1 base and J shed 0 bases, with 4 bases lying between them. CDR3 in DNA: TGTGCCAGCAGTTTATTCACCTCCTACGAGCAGTACTTC. Protein sequence: CASSLFTSYEQYF.